This T cell receptor beta chain was identified during a study of HIV-infected patients and healthy controls. This clonotype appeared many times. Approximately 500 ng RNA was reverse transcribed with alpha and beta constant-region primers. Alpha and beta chain libraries were made separately by chain-specific third strand synthesis with multiplexing indices. A single primer pair per chain amplified all rearrangements, with per-molecule barcodes. The library had 12-nucleotide molecular identifiers formed by two random hexamers joined together. TCRdb called the 5' RACE reads again in MiXCR, with one record for every CDR3 protein. The table records 17,000 or so distinct CDR3 sequences, more than 7.5% of them present only once. The repertoire came from unfractionated whole blood and reflected all unsorted peripheral T cells. The CDR3 is made up of 14 amino acids. V lost 6 bases to trimming and J lost 1 base; unmatched junction nucleotides: 0. In germline, CDR1 is SQVTM, CDR2 ANQGSEA.

The TCR originated in an adult in good health. The chain employs TRBV29-1 and TRBJ2-3; 14 bases are a match to TRBD2. Sequenced material: blood. DNA of the CDR3: TGCAGCGTGGGACTAGCGGGGGGCACAGATACGCAGTATTTT. It translates to CSVGLAGGTDTQYF.